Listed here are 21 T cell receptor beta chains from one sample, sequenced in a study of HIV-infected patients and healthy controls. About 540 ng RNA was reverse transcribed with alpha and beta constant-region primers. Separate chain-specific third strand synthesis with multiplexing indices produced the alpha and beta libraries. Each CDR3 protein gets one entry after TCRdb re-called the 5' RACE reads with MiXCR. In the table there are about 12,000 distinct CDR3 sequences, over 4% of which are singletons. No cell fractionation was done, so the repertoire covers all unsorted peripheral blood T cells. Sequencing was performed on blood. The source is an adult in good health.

This chain's CDR3 is CASSRQSRRLETQYF. The DNA for the CDR3 is TGTGCCAGCAGTCGGCAGTCCCGGCGGTTAGAGACCCAGTACTTC. V gene TRBV12-3 or TRBV12-4 combines with J gene TRBJ2-5; D unresolved. The ends were cut back, 5 bases at V and 4 bases at J, with 17 bases in the middle. There are 15 residues in the CDR3.

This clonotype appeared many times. CDR3 sequence (DNA): TGCGCCAGCAGCCAAGAAGCACAGGGTGGGCCGTATCAAGAGACCCAGTACTTC. Amino acid sequence: CASSQEAQGGPYQETQYF. This rearrangement joins TRBV4-1 to TRBJ2-5; D may be TRBD1 (6 bases). CDR3 length: 18 amino acids. V was trimmed by 0 bases and J by 2 bases, leaving 19 bases between them. CDR1 is MGHRA, CDR2 YSYEKL, per germline.

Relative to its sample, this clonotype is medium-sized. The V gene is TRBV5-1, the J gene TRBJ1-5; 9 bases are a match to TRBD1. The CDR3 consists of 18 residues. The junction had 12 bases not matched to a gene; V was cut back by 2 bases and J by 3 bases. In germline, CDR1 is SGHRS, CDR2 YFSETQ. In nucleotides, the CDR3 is TGCGCCAGCAGCTTTCACTACGGGACAGGGAGGGACAATCAGCCCCAGCATTTT. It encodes CASSFHYGTGRDNQPQHF.

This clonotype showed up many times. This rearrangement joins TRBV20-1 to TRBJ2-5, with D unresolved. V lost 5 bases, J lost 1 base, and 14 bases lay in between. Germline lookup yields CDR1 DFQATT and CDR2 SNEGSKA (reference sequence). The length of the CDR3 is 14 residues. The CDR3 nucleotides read TGCAGTGCTTACCCTACCCGGCCCCAAGAGACCCAGTACTTC. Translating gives CSAYPTRPQETQYF.

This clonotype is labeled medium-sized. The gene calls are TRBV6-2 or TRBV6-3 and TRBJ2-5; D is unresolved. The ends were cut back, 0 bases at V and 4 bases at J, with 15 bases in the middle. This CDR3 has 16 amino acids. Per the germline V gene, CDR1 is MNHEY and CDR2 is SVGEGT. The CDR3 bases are TGTGCCAGCAGTTACTCTGCAACACGACCAACAGAGACCCAGTACTTC. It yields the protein CASSYSATRPTETQYF.

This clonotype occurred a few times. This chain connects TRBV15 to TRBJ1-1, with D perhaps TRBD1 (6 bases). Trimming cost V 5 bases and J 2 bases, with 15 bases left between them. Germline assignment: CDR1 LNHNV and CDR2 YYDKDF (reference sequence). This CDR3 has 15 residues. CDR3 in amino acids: CATSRTVGGNTEAFF. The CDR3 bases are TGTGCCACCAGCCGAACGGTAGGGGGTAACACTGAAGCTTTCTTT.

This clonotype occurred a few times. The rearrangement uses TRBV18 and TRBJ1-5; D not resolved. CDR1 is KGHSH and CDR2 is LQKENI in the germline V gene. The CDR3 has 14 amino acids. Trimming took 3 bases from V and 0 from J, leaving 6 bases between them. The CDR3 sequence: CASSPTVSNQPQHF. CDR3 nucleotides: TGTGCCAGCTCACCTACGGTTAGCAATCAGCCCCAGCATTTT. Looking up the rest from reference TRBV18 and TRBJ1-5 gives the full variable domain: NAGVMQNPRHLVRRRGQEARLRCSPMKGHSHVYWYRQLPEEGLKFMVYLQKENIIDESGMPKERFSAEFPKEGPSILRIQQVVRGDSAAYFCASSPTVSNQPQHFGDGTRLSIL.

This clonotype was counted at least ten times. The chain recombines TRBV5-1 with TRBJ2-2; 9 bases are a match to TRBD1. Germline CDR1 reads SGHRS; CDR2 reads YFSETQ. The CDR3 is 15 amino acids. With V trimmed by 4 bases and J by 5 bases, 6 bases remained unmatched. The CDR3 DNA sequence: TGCGCCAGCAGCGGGACCGGGACAGGGACCGGGGAGCTGTTTTTT. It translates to CASSGTGTGTGELFF.

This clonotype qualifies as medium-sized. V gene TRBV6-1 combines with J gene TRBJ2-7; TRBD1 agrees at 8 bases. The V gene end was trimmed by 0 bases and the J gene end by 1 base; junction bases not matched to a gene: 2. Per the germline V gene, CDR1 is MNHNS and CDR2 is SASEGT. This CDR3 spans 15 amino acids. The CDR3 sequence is CASSEAWTGSYEQYF. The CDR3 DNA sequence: TGTGCCAGCAGTGAAGCTTGGACAGGGTCCTACGAGCAGTACTTC.

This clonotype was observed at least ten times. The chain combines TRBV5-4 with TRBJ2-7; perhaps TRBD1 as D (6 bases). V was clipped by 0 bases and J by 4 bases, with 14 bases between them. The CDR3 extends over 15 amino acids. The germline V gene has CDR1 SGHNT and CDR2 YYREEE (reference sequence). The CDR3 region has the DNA TGTGCCAGCAGCTTGGGGACAGCGTCGGGATACGAGCAGTACTTC. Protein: CASSLGTASGYEQYF. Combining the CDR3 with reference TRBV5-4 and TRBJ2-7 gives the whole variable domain ETGVTQSPTHLIKTRGQQVTLRCSSQSGHNTVSWYQQALGQGPQFIFQYYREEENGRGNFPPRFSGLQFPNYSSELNVNALELDDSALYLCASSLGTASGYEQYFGPGTRLTVT.

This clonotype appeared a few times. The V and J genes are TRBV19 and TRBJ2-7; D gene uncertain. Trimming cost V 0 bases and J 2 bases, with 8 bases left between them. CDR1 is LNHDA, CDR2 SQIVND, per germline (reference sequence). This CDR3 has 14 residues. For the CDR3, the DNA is TGTGCCAGTAGTATAGATCTACAGCCCTACGAGCAGTACTTC. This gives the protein CASSIDLQPYEQYF.

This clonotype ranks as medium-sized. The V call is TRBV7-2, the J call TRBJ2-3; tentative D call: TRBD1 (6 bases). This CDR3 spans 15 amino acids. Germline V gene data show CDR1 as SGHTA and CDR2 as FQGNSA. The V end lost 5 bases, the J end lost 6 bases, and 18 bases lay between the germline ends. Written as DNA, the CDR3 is TGTGCCAGCAGCGCCTACGGACAGTTAAGTGATACGCAGTATTTT. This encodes CASSAYGQLSDTQYF.

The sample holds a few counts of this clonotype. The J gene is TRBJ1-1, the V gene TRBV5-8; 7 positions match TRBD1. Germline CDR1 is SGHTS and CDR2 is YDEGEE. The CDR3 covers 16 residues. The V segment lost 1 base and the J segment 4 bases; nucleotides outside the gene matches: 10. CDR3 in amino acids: CASSLWTGPLGTEAFF. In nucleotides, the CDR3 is TGTGCCAGCAGCTTGTGGACAGGACCCTTAGGCACTGAAGCTTTCTTT.

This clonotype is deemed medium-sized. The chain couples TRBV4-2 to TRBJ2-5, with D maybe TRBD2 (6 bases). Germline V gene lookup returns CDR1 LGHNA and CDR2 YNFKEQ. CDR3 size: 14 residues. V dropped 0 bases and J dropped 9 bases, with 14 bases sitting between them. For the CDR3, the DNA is TGTGCCAGCAGCCAAGAAATCAAGGGGAGGCCCCAGTACTTC. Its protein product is CASSQEIKGRPQYF.

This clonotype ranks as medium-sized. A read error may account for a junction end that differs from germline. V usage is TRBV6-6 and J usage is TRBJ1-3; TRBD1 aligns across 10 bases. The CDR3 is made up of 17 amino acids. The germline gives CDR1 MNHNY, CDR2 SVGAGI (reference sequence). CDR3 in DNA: TGTGCCACCAGTGACAGGGGGCGAAACGGGCTCGGAAACACCATATATTTT. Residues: CATSDRGRNGLGNTIYF.

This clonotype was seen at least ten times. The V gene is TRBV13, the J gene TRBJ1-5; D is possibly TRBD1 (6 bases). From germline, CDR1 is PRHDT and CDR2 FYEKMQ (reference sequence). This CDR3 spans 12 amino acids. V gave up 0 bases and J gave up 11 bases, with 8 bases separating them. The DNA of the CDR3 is TGTGCCAGCAGCTTAGGGCAGGGGTCCCAGCATTTT. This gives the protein CASSLGQGSQHF.

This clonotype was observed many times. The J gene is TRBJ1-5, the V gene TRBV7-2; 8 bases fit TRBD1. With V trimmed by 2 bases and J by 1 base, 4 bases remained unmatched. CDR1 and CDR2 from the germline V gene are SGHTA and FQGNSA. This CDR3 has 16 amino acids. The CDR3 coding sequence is TGTGCCAGCAGCTTAATGCAGGGGGCCAGCAATCAGCCCCAGCATTTT. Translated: CASSLMQGASNQPQHF.

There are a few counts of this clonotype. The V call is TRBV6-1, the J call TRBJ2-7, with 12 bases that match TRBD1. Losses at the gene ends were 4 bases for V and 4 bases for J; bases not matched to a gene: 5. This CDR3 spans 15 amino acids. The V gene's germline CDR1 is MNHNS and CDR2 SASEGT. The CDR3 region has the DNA TGTGCCAGCAGTGGTCCGGGACAGGGGGCTTACGAGCAGTACTTC. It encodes CASSGPGQGAYEQYF.

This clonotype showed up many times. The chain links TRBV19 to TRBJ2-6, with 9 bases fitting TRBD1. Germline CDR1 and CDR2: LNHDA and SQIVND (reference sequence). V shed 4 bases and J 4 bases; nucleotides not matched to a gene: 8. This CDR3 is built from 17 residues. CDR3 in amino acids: CASSRPGQGSGANVLTF. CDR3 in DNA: TGTGCCAGTAGTAGACCGGGACAGGGTTCCGGGGCCAACGTCCTGACTTTC.

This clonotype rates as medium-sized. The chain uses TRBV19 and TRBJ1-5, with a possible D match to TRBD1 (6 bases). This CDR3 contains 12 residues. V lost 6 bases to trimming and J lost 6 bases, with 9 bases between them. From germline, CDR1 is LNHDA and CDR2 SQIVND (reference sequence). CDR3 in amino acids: CASRQGGQPQHF. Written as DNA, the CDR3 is TGTGCCAGTAGACAGGGCGGTCAGCCCCAGCATTTT.

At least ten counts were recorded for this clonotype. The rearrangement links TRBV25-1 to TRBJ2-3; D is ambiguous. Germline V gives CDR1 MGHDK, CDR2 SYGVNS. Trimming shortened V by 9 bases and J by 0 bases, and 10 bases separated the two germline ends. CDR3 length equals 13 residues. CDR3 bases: TGTGCCAGTGAGACGGGCAGCACAGATACGCAGTATTTT. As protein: CASETGSTDTQYF.